The entry below describes one TCR beta chain. These data belong to a study of blood T cell repertoires in COVID-19. Germline V gene data show CDR1 as SEHNR and CDR2 as FQNEAQ (reference sequence). The CDR3 consists of 13 residues. V dropped 1 base and J dropped 4 bases, with 7 bases sitting between them. Original processing notes: Amplifying reference gene primers gave estimates of nucleated cell counts. TCRdb keeps only in-frame clones here, not all; method: immunoSEQ multiplex PCR. V, J and clone size derive from that table, while D and trimming were established from the DNA sequence. The data contain roughly 260,000 clones, approximately 85% of them singletons.

The clonotype originates from a woman between 65 and 79 years old with acute or convalescent COVID-19. Sequencing was carried out using peripheral blood. The chain carries TRBV7-9 and TRBJ1-2, with D uncertain. The CDR3 protein is CASSLGNSYGYTF. CDR3 bases: TGTGCCAGCAGCTTAGGGAACAGCTATGGCTACACCTTC.